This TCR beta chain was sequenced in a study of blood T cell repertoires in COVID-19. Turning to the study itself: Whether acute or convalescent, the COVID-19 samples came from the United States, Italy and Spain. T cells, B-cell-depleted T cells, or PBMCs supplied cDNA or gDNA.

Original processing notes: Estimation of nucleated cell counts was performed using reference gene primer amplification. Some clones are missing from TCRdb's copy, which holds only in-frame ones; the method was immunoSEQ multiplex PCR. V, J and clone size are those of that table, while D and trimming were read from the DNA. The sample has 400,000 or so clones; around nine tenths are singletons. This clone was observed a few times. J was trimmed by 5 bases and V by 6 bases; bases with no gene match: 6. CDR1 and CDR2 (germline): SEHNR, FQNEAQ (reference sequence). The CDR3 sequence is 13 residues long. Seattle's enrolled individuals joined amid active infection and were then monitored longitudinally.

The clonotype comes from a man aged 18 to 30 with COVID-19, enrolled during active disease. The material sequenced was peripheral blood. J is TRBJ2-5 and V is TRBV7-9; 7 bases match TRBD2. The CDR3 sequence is CASSLGTTETQYF. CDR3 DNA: TGTGCCAGCAGTCTTGGGACTACGGAGACCCAGTACTTC. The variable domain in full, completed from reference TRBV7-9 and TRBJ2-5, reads DTGVSQNPRHKITKRGQNVTFRCDPISEHNRLYWYRQTLGQGPEFLTYFQNEAQLEKSRLLSDRFSAERPKGSFSTLEIQRTEQGDSAMYLCASSLGTTETQYFGPGTRLLVL.